The next 23 T cell receptor beta chains were all read from a single sample in a study of shared clonotypes between healthy human individuals. The repertoire was sequenced with immunoSEQ multiplex PCR; TCRdb's copy has only in-frame clones and lacks some. The data show around 2,000,000 clones, with approximately 94% seen just once and 0.95% to 1.5% held by the top ten. As defined, naive CD8 cells were CD45RO-negative and positively selected for CCR7, with terminally differentiated effector memory CD45RA+ cells excluded. Input material: naive CD8+ T cells sorted from blood. The receptors here all came from a young man in good health.

This chain connects TRBV11-2 to TRBJ2-1; D tentatively reads TRBD1 or TRBD2 (5 bases each). Germline CDR1 is SGHAT and CDR2 is FQNNGV. Trimming removed 8 bases at V and 5 bases at J, with 13 bases between. The length of the CDR3 is 13 residues. The CDR3 coding sequence is TGTGCCAGCCTCCGGGACGGCAACAATGAGCAGTTCTTC. This codes for CASLRDGNNEQFF.

The rearrangement uses TRBV9 and TRBJ2-7; 7 bases map to TRBD1. J lost 1 base, V lost 3 bases, and 4 bases had no gene match. The CDR3 runs to 14 residues. In germline, CDR1 is SGDLS, CDR2 YYNGEE. The CDR3 DNA is TGTGCCAGCAGCGAAGGGGGCCTATCCTACGAGCAGTACTTC. This translates into CASSEGGLSYEQYF.

As to this clone: The sample has other DNA sequences that encode this CDR3 too. The J gene is TRBJ2-7, the V gene TRBV9; a possible D gene is TRBD2 (6 bases). This CDR3 comprises 13 residues. Germline CDR1 reads SGDLS; CDR2 reads YYNGEE. Trimming pared 4 bases from V and 3 bases from J, leaving 11 bases between. CDR3 DNA: TGTGCCAGCAGCCCGGGACTTAACTACGAGCAGTACTTC. This encodes CASSPGLNYEQYF.

V gene TRBV9 combines with J gene TRBJ2-5; tentatively, D is TRBD1 (5 bases). Germline CDR1 is SGDLS and CDR2 is YYNGEE. CDR3 length: 14 amino acids. Between the trimmed V and J ends, which lost 1 base and 5 bases, there was a span of 12 bases. CDR3 nucleotide sequence: TGTGCCAGCAGCGTACAGGGTATTGGGGAGACCCAGTACTTC. The encoded protein is CASSVQGIGETQYF.

The V and J genes are TRBV30 and TRBJ2-7, with 9 nucleotides matching TRBD1. From germline, CDR1 is GTSNPN and CDR2 SVGIG (reference sequence). CDR3 size: 14 residues. V dropped 2 bases and J dropped 3; count of bases not matched to a gene: 5. DNA of the CDR3: TGTGCCTGGAGTTGGGGACAGGGAGGCTACGAGCAGTACTTC. Amino acids: CAWSWGQGGYEQYF.

V gene TRBV6-5 combines with J gene TRBJ1-2, with D perhaps matching TRBD1 (5 bases). The CDR3 consists of 14 residues. From germline, CDR1 is MNHEY and CDR2 SVGAGI. V lost 6 bases to trimming and J lost 8 bases, with 19 bases between them. CDR3 sequence: CASRYTGDGDGYTF. CDR3 coding DNA: TGTGCCAGCAGGTATACGGGGGATGGCGACGGCTACACCTTC.

This clone was detected only a few times. The identical CDR3 is also encoded by other nucleotide sequences in the sample. The chain joins TRBV27 to TRBJ2-7; D call uncertain. Germline loops: CDR1 MNHEY, CDR2 SMNVEV (reference sequence). This CDR3 is built from 11 residues. V lost 6 bases to trimming and J lost 1 base, with 4 bases between them. CDR3 region: CASRGSYEQYF. CDR3 DNA sequence: TGTGCCAGCAGGGGTTCCTACGAGCAGTACTTC.

This sequence joins TRBV27 and TRBJ2-7; TRBD1 agrees at 7 bases. V shed 6 bases and J 2 bases; nucleotides not matched to a gene: 10. The CDR3 has 15 amino acids. Germline loops: CDR1 MNHEY, CDR2 SMNVEV (reference sequence). CDR3 DNA sequence: TGTGCCAGCAGCGACGGGACAGAAGCTCCCTACGAGCAGTACTTC. Translation: CASSDGTEAPYEQYF.

The V and J genes are TRBV5-8 and TRBJ2-7; TRBD1 agrees at 7 bases. Germline assignment: CDR1 SGHTS and CDR2 YDEGEE. CDR3 length: 15 amino acids. V trimming: 0 bases; J trimming: 3 bases; junction bases outside the gene matches: 6. The CDR3 sequence: CASSLGTGAVYEQYF. The CDR3 DNA is TGTGCCAGCAGCTTGGGGACAGGAGCAGTCTACGAGCAGTACTTC.

The chain combines TRBV10-1 with TRBJ2-1, with TRBD2 identical over 8 bases. This CDR3 is 14 amino acids long. The germline V gene encodes CDR1 WNHNN and CDR2 SYGVQD (reference sequence). The V gene end was trimmed by 4 bases and the J gene end by 3 bases; junction bases not matched to a gene: 2. The CDR3 loop is CASSGSGDYNEQFF. In DNA, the CDR3 is TGCGCCAGCAGTGGTAGCGGGGACTACAATGAGCAGTTCTTC.

Regarding this clone: Other DNA sequences in this specimen translate into the identical CDR3. The chain couples TRBV5-6 to TRBJ2-5; D unresolved. The CDR3 is 13 amino acids. Trimming pared 0 bases from V and 2 bases from J, leaving 5 bases between. Germline V gene sequence: CDR1 SGHDT, CDR2 YYEEEE. CDR3 region: CASSLALQETQYF. Written as DNA, the CDR3 is TGTGCCAGCAGCTTGGCCTTGCAAGAGACCCAGTACTTC.

The chain links TRBV23-1 to TRBJ1-4; 12 positions agree with TRBD1. TRBV23-1 is labeled an ORF, and its function is uncertain. The CDR3 spans 19 residues. Trimming at V came to 0 bases and at J to 6 bases, leaving 11 bases not matched to a gene. This chain's CDR3 is CASSQSHPGQGAGDEKLFF. As DNA, the CDR3 is TGCGCCAGCAGTCAATCACATCCGGGACAGGGGGCAGGGGATGAAAAACTGTTTTTT.

The J gene is TRBJ2-3, the V gene TRBV9; D is ambiguous. The CDR3 extends over 13 amino acids. Trimming cost V 0 bases and J 4 bases, with 6 bases left between them. Germline CDR1 SGDLS, CDR2 YYNGEE. Written as DNA, the CDR3 is TGTGCCAGCAGCGTAGACGTCCCAGATACGCAGTATTTT. The encoded protein is CASSVDVPDTQYF. Full variable domain (outside the CDR3, taken from reference TRBV9 and TRBJ2-3): DSGVTQTPKHLITATGQRVTLRCSPRSGDLSVYWYQQSLDQGLQFLIQYYNGEERAKGNILERFSAQQFPDLHSELNLSSLELGDSALYFCASSVDVPDTQYFGPGTRLTVL.

The chain carries TRBV27 and TRBJ2-7, with 8 bases aligning to TRBD1. Germline trimming cut 5 bases from V and 0 bases from J; bases unmatched to any gene: 9. This CDR3 comprises 16 residues. Germline lookup yields CDR1 MNHEY and CDR2 SMNVEV (reference sequence). CDR3 nucleotides: TGTGCCAGCAGTCTACGATCCGGGACAGGCTCCTACGAGCAGTACTTC. Its protein is CASSLRSGTGSYEQYF.

This chain joins TRBV10-3 and TRBJ2-3, with TRBD2 matching 8 bases. The germline V gene has CDR1 ENHRY and CDR2 SYGVKD. The CDR3 consists of 15 residues. Trimming took 0 bases from V and 4 from J; bases not matched to a gene: 3. As DNA, the CDR3 is TGTGCCATCAGTGAGTCTGCGGGGGGCCCAGATACGCAGTATTTT. Its protein product is CAISESAGGPDTQYF.

The V and J genes are TRBV29-1 and TRBJ2-7; TRBD1 aligns across 8 bases. CDR1 and CDR2 (germline): SQVTM, ANQGSEA. V dropped 7 bases and J dropped 5; count of bases not matched to a gene: 10. This CDR3 contains 13 residues. The CDR3 DNA follows: TGCAGCGGCTCCAGGGGGCTGGAGGACGAGCAGTACTTC. This sequence encodes CSGSRGLEDEQYF.

The V gene is TRBV29-1, the J gene TRBJ2-3, with D unresolved. This CDR3 is 13 amino acids long. Between the trimmed V and J ends, which lost 4 bases and 2 bases, there was a span of 10 bases. Germline V lookup: CDR1 SQVTM, CDR2 ANQGSEA. The CDR3, as DNA: TGCAGCGTTGTCTGGCGCCTCACAGATACGCAGTATTTT. It codes for CSVVWRLTDTQYF.

The chain couples TRBV7-9 to TRBJ2-1; 8 positions agree with TRBD2. Per the germline V gene, CDR1 is SEHNR and CDR2 is FQNEAQ (reference sequence). V trimming: 5 bases; J trimming: 3 bases; junction bases outside the gene matches: 18. The CDR3 covers 19 residues. CDR3 in DNA: TGTGCCAGCAGCCGTCTAGCGGGCGACTTGATGATAAACTACAATGAGCAGTTCTTC. It codes for CASSRLAGDLMINYNEQFF.

DNA for the CDR3: TGTGCCAGCACCTTCTCCGGGACTAGCGTGTACGAGCAGTACTTC. Its translation: CASTFSGTSVYEQYF. V is TRBV27 and J is TRBJ2-7; 10 nucleotides match TRBD2. The CDR3 is 15 residues long. V gave up 7 bases and J gave up 4 bases; unmatched junction bases: 10. Germline assignment: CDR1 MNHEY and CDR2 SMNVEV (reference sequence).

In the case of this clone: The same CDR3 is also encoded by other DNA sequences in this sample. CDR3: CASSLSAGGPYNEQFF. The CDR3 DNA sequence: TGTGCCAGCAGTTTATCGGCGGGGGGTCCGTACAATGAGCAGTTCTTC. The chain couples TRBV27 to TRBJ2-1; 8 nucleotides agree with TRBD2. This CDR3 spans 16 amino acids. Germline V lookup: CDR1 MNHEY, CDR2 SMNVEV (reference sequence). The V segment lost 0 bases and the J segment 4 bases; nucleotides outside the gene matches: 5.

The rearrangement joins TRBV6-5 to TRBJ2-3, with 7 nucleotides matching TRBD1. The CDR3 extends over 16 amino acids. The germline gives CDR1 MNHEY, CDR2 SVGAGI. Germline trimming cut 4 bases from V and 0 bases from J; bases unmatched to any gene: 7. The CDR3 coding sequence is TGTGCCAGCAGTTTACAGGGGCCCCCAAGCACAGATACGCAGTATTTT. It specifies CASSLQGPPSTDTQYF.

CDR3 protein: CASSLSGRSTDTQYF. As DNA, the CDR3 is TGTGCCAGCAGTCTTAGCGGTAGAAGCACAGATACGCAGTATTTT. The rearrangement links TRBV6-5 to TRBJ2-3, with a tentative D call TRBD2 (6 bases). Germline V CDR1 and CDR2: MNHEY, SVGAGI. V was cut by 5 bases and J by 0 bases, with 12 bases left in between. This CDR3 is built from 15 residues.

The V gene is TRBV10-2, the J gene TRBJ1-5; D unclear. Per the germline V gene, CDR1 is WSHSY and CDR2 is SAAADI. The CDR3 sequence is 14 residues long. V dropped 4 bases and J dropped 4 bases, with 11 bases sitting between them. This chain's CDR3 is CASSALLGNQPQHF. CDR3 DNA sequence: TGCGCCAGCAGTGCCTTGTTGGGAAATCAGCCCCAGCATTTT.